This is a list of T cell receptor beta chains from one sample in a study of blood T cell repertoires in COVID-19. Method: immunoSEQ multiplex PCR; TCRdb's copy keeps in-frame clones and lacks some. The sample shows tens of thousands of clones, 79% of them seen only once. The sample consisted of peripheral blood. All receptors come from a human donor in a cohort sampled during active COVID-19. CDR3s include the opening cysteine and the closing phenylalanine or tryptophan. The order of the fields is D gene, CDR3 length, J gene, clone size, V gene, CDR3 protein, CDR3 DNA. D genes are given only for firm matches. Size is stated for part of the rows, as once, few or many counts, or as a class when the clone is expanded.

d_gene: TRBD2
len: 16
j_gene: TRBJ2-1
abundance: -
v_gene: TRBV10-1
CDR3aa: CASSESLAGPRREQFF
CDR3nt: TGCGCCAGCAGTGAGTCACTAGCGGGCCCACGCCGTGAGCAGTTCTTC

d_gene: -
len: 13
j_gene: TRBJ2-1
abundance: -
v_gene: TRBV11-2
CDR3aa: CASSLPGGGEQFF
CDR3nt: TGTGCCAGCAGCTTGCCCGGGGGAGGTGAGCAGTTCTTC

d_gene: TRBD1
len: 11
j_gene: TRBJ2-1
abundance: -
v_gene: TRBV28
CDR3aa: CASSLQGAGFF
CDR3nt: TGTGCCAGCAGCTTACAGGGGGCCGGGTTCTTC

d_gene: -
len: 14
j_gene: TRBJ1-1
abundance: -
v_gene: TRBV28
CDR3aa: CASLTYRGRTEAFF
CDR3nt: TGTGCCAGCCTTACCTACAGAGGGCGCACTGAAGCTTTCTTT

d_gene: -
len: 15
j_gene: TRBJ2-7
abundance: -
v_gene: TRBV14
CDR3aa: CASSQEWGGLWEQYF
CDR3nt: TGTGCCAGCAGCCAAGAATGGGGGGGGCTCTGGGAGCAGTACTTC

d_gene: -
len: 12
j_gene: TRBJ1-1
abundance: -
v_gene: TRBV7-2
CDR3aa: CASSPRGTEAFF
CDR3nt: TGTGCCAGCAGCCCTAGGGGGACTGAAGCTTTCTTT

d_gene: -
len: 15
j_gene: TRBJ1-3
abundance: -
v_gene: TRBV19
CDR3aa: CASSIGAGAGNTIYF
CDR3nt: TGTGCCAGTAGTATTGGGGCAGGGGCTGGAAACACCATATATTTT

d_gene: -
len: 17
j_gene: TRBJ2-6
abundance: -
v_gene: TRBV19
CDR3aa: CASSIRGGVSGANVLTF
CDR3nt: TGTGCCAGTAGTATAAGGGGAGGAGTCTCTGGGGCCAACGTCCTGACTTTC

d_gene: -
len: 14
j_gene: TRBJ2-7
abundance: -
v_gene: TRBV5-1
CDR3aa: CASSFGGPLGEQYF
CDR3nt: TGCGCCAGCAGCTTCGGAGGCCCGCTTGGGGAGCAGTACTTC

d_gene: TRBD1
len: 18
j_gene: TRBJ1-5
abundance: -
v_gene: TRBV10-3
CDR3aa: CAISSSLTRGPKDQPQHF
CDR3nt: TGTGCCATCAGTTCCAGTTTGACCAGGGGGCCCAAGGATCAGCCCCAGCATTTT

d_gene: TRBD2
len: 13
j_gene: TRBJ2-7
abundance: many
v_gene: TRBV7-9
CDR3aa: CASSFLADYEQYF
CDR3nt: TGTGCCAGCAGCTTCCTAGCGGACTACGAGCAGTACTTC

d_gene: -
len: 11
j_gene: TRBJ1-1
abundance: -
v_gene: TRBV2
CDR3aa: CASSDWREAFF
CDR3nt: TGTGCCAGCAGTGACTGGAGAGAAGCTTTCTTT

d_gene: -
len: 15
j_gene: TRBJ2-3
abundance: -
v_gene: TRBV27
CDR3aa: CASSLYTHSTDTQYF
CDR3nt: TGTGCCAGCAGTTTATACACACATAGCACAGATACGCAGTATTTT

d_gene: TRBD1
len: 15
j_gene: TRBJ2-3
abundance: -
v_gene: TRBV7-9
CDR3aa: CASSLGQGLLDTQYF
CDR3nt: TGTGCCAGCAGCTTAGGACAGGGGCTCTTAGATACGCAGTATTTT

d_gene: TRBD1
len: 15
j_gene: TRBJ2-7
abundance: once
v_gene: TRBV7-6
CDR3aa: CASSPSQGIFYEQYF
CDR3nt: TGTGCCAGCAGCCCCTCACAGGGGATTTTCTACGAGCAGTACTTC

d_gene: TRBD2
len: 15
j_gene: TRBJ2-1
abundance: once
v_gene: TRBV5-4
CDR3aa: CASSFVSGMGNEQFF
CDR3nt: TGTGCCAGCAGCTTCGTGAGCGGGATGGGCAATGAGCAGTTCTTC

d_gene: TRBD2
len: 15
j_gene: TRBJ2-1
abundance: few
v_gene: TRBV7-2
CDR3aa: CASSPLGGAPVEQFF
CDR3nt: TGTGCCAGCAGCCCACTGGGAGGGGCGCCGGTTGAGCAGTTCTTC

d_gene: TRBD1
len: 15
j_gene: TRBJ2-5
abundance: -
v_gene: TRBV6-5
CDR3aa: CASRADRGTLETQYF
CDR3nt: TGTGCCAGCAGGGCGGACAGGGGAACTCTCGAGACCCAGTACTTC